This TCR beta chain was captured by sequencing in a study of T-cell reconstitution after alpha-beta-depleted transplantation in children. This clonotype came up many times. CDR1 is MDHEN and CDR2 is SYDVKM in the germline V gene. The germline V and J ends were trimmed by 6 bases and 0 bases, with 8 bases remaining between them. The CDR3 extends over 14 amino acids. Unique molecular identifiers were built into the TCRbeta library. A single record per CDR3 protein comes from TCRdb applying MiXCR to the PCR reads. The sample lists 100,000 or so distinct CDR3 sequences, 12% occurring once. This TCR came from a human donor who donated a stem cell graft to a child with inherited bone marrow failure. The rearrangement links TRBV28 to TRBJ2-2; D remains ambiguous. Sequencing used PBMCs from the stem cell graft donor, obtained from the stem cell graft. The CDR3 DNA reads TGTGCCAGCAGCCTCGGGCCGAACACCGGGGAGCTGTTTTTT. The encoded protein is CASSLGPNTGELFF. Complete variable domain (other parts from reference TRBV28 and TRBJ2-2): DVKVTQSSRYLVKRTGEKVFLECVQDMDHENMFWYRQDPGLGLRLIYFSYDVKMKEKGDIPEGYSVSREKKERFSLILESASTNQTSMYLCASSLGPNTGELFFGEGSRLTVL.